Presented here are 6 T cell receptor beta chains from one specimen sequenced in a study of blood T cell repertoires in COVID-19. Clones were sequenced by immunoSEQ multiplex PCR, and TCRdb holds only the in-frame ones, with some missing. This table holds around 100,000 clones, 87% found once. The sequencing sample was made of peripheral blood. The receptor source for this set is a woman aged 45-59 years with COVID-19, enrolled during active disease.

V usage is TRBV7-2 and J usage is TRBJ2-3; no firm D call. Deletions cut 5 bases from V and 0 bases from J, with 21 bases between. CDR3 size: 18 residues. Germline CDR1 SGHTA, CDR2 FQGNSA. This CDR3 is CASSLTATRPTSTDTQYF. The CDR3 coding sequence is TGTGCCAGCAGCCTGACCGCCACCAGGCCTACTAGCACAGATACGCAGTATTTT.

This clone was detected a few times. The rearrangement joins TRBV9 to TRBJ2-7, with D perhaps matching TRBD1 (5 bases). V was pared by 0 bases and J by 0 bases, with 7 bases between. Germline loops: CDR1 SGDLS, CDR2 YYNGEE. The CDR3 consists of 14 residues. CDR3 protein: CASSVEGASYEQYF. In nucleotides, the CDR3 is TGTGCCAGCAGCGTAGAAGGGGCCTCCTACGAGCAGTACTTC.

The genes are TRBV11-3 and TRBJ2-7, with D possibly being TRBD1 (6 bases). The CDR3 extends over 14 amino acids. The V gene's germline CDR1 is SGHNT and CDR2 YENEEA. The V end was cut by 5 bases, the J end by 0 bases, with 11 bases between. CDR3 sequence (DNA): TGTGCCAGCAGCCCGTGGACAGACTCCTACGAGCAGTACTTC. This gives the protein CASSPWTDSYEQYF.

CDR3 sequence: CASRNSYEQYF. CDR3 in DNA: TGTGCCAGCAGGAACAGCTACGAGCAGTACTTC. V gene TRBV12-3 or TRBV12-4 combines with J gene TRBJ2-7; D unclear. Trimming pared 6 bases from V and 3 bases from J, leaving 6 bases between. This CDR3 has 11 residues.

V and J are TRBV28 and TRBJ1-6, with 8 bases identical to TRBD1. The CDR3 consists of 17 residues. Germline V gene data show CDR1 as MDHEN and CDR2 as SYDVKM. After removal of 4 bases from V and 3 bases from J, the junction contained 8 bases not matched to a gene. As DNA, the CDR3 is TGTGCCAGCAGTTCGTCTCGACAGGGGTTCTATAATTCACCCCTCCACTTT. Its protein is CASSSSRQGFYNSPLHF.

The chain uses TRBV3-1 (or the pseudogene TRBV3-2) and TRBJ2-7; D possibly corresponds to TRBD2 (6 bases). The germline V gene encodes CDR1 LGHDT and CDR2 YNNKEL (reference sequence). CDR3 length equals 16 residues. The V gene lost 2 bases and the J gene lost 1 base, with 15 bases spanning the gap. As DNA, the CDR3 is TGTGCCAGCAGCCAAAGTTTCCGGGGGACGTCCTACGAGCAGTACTTC. As protein: CASSQSFRGTSYEQYF.